The 2 T cell receptor beta chains listed next were all sequenced from one sample in a study of CXCR3-negative and CXCR3-positive naive CD8 T cells. Study results and limitations: Higher TRB CDR3 hydrophobicity marked CXCR3-positive naive cells relative to CXCR3-negative naive cells.

The authors made the TRB cDNA libraries by 5' RACE using UMI labels. From its re-call of the 5' RACE reads, TCRdb lists each CDR3 protein once, without DNA. This table lists over 150,000 distinct CDR3 sequences. Antigen specificity for these receptors is unknown. Input material: naive CXCR3+ CD8+ T cells from blood. Subset given: CD45RO-CCR7+CD27+CD95- naive CD8+ T cells expressing CXCR3 (TNR3+). The source is a human donor in good health. Some clones in this sample may be carry-over from other donors' samples.

The genes are TRBV20-1 and TRBJ1-1; without DNA, the TCRdb call of TRBD1 cannot be checked. In germline, CDR1 is DFQATT, CDR2 SNEGSKA (reference sequence). The CDR3 spans 14 residues. The CDR3 loop reads CSASKQGESTEAFF.

This chain links TRBV5-1 with TRBJ2-7; the TCRdb D gene call, TRBD1, has no DNA to confirm it. Germline values: CDR1 SGHRS, CDR2 YFSETQ. The CDR3 totals 14 residues. The chain's CDR3 is CASQGGLRAYEQYF.